The text below deals with one TCR beta chain. Here immunoSEQ multiplex PCR was the method, and the copy in TCRdb shows in-frame clones only, minus some. The sample holds fewer than 700,000 clones, more than 75% seen once. Germline V gene sequence: CDR1 SNHLY, CDR2 FYNNEI. V shed 6 bases, J shed 4 bases, and the junction held 13 bases outside the gene matches. CDR3 length equals 17 residues. This record comes from a study of shared T cell receptors in the human thymus. The sample was also linked to a second study, of human thymus T cells. That work states: Surgeons resected thymus tissue during corrective heart surgery. Overlap was high between thymic repertoires from unrelated individuals, as reported in related research.

The source of this sequence is a boy less than two years old with a congenital heart defect. The chain recombines TRBV2 with TRBJ2-7; 12 bases line up with TRBD1. What was sequenced was thymocytes. The CDR3 coding sequence is TGTGCCAGCAGACCCCCCTCCCGGGACAGGGGGCGGTACGAGCAGTACTTC. Protein: CASRPPSRDRGRYEQYF.